The source of this T cell receptor beta chain is a study of identical twins. TCRdb independently ran MiXCR on the 5' RACE reads; one entry per CDR3 protein. The sample carries approximately 250,000 distinct CDR3 sequences, about 6.7% recorded once. The V end lost 4 bases, the J end lost 4 bases, and 10 bases lay between the germline ends. This CDR3 contains 14 residues. Germline CDR1 is KGHSH and CDR2 is LQKENI. These data were also filed under a second study, of T cells expressing NK-cell markers.

This chain uses TRBV18 with TRBJ1-4; tentatively, D is TRBD1 (6 bases). Sequencing was carried out using CD8+ T cells sorted from blood. This TCR was recovered from a woman younger than 35 in good health. The CDR3 loop is CASSLGTINEKLFF. In nucleotides, the CDR3 is TGTGCCAGCTCACTTGGGACAATTAATGAAAAACTGTTTTTT.